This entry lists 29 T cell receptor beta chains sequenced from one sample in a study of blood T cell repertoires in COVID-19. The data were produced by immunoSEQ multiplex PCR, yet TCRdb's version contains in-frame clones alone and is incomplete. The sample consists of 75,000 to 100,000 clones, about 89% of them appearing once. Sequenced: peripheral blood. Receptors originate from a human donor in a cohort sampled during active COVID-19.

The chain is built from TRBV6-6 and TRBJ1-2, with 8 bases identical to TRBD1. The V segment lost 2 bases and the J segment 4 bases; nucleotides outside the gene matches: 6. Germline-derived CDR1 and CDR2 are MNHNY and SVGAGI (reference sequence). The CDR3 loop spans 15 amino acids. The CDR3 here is CASSYPAGQGYGYTF. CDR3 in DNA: TGTGCCAGCAGTTACCCCGCCGGACAGGGCTATGGCTACACCTTC.

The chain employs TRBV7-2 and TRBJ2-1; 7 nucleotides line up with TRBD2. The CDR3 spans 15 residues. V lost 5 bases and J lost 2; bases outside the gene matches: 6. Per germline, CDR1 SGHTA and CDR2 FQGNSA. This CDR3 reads CASSALATAYNEQFF. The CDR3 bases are TGTGCCAGCAGCGCACTAGCGACGGCCTACAATGAGCAGTTCTTC.

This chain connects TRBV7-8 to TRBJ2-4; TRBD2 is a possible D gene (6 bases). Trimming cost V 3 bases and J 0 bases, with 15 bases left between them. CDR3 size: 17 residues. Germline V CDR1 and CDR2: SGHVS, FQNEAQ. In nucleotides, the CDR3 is TGTGCCAGCAGCTTCGGGAGAACCCTTCTAGCCAAAAACATTCAGTACTTC. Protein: CASSFGRTLLAKNIQYF.

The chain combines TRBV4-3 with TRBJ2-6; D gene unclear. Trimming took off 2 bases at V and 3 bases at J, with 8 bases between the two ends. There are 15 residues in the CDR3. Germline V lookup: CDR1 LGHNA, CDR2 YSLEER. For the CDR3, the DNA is TGCGCCAGCAGCCAACGCAGTATTGGGGCCAACGTCCTGACTTTC. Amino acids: CASSQRSIGANVLTF.

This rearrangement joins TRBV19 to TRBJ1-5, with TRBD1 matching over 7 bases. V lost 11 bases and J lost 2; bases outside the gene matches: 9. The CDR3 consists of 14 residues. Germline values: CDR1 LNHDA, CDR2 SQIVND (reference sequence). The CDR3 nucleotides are TGTGCCGCCAAGGGGGCGGAGGGCAATCAGCCCCAGCATTTT. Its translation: CAAKGAEGNQPQHF.

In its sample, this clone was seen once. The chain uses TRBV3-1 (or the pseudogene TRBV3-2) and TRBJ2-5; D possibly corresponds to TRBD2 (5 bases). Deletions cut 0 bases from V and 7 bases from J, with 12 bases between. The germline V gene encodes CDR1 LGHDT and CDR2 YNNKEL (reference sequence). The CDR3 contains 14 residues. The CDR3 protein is CASSQEPMGRTQYF. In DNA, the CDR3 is TGTGCCAGCAGCCAAGAGCCTATGGGGAGGACCCAGTACTTC.

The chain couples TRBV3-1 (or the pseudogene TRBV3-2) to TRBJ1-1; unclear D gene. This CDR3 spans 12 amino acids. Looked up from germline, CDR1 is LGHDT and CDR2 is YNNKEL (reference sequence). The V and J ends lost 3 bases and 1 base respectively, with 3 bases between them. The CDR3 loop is CASSHWNTEAFF. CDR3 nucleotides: TGTGCCAGCAGCCACTGGAACACTGAAGCTTTCTTT.

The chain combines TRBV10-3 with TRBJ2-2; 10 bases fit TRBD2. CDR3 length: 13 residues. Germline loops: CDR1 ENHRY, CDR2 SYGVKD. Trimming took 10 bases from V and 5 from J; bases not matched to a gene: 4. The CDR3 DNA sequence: TGTGCCAACGGACTAGCGGAAACCGGGGAGCTGTTTTTT. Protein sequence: CANGLAETGELFF.

CDR3 amino acids: CASSAGTGVVNTEAFF. The DNA for the CDR3 is TGTGCCAGCAGCGCCGGGACGGGGGTGGTGAACACTGAAGCTTTCTTT. This sequence joins TRBV9 and TRBJ1-1; D is possibly TRBD1 (5 bases). Germline V lookup: CDR1 SGDLS, CDR2 YYNGEE. The CDR3 sequence is 16 residues long. V dropped 3 bases and J dropped 0 bases, with 15 bases sitting between them.

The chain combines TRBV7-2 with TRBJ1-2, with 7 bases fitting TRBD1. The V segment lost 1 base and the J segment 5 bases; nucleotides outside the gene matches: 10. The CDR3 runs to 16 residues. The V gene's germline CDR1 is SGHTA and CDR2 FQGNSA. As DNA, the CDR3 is TGTGCCAGCAGCTTAGATTGGGGTCGGGACAGATATGGCTACACCTTC. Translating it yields CASSLDWGRDRYGYTF.

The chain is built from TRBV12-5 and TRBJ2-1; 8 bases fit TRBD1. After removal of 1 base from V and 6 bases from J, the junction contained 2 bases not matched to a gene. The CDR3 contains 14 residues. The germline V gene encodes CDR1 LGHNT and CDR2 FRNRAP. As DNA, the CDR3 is TGTGCTAGTGGTTTGGCCCAGGGGGCCAATGAGCAGTTCTTC. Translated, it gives CASGLAQGANEQFF.

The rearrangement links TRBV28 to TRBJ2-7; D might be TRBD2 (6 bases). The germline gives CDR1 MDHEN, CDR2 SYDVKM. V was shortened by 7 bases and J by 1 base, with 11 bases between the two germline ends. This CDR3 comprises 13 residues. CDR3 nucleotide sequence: TGTGCCAGCATGGGGGGAGTGTCCTACGAGCAGTACTTC. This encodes CASMGGVSYEQYF.

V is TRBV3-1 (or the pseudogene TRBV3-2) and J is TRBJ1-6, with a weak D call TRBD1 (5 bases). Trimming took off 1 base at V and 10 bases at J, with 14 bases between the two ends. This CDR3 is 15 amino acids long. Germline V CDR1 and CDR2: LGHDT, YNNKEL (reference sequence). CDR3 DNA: TGTGCCAGCAGCCAAGGGAGGGGTTCAGGGTCACCCCTCCACTTT. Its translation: CASSQGRGSGSPLHF.

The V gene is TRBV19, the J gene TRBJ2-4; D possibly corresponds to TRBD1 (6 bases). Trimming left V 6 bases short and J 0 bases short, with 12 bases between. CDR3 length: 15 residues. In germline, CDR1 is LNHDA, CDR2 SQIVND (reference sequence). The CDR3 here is CASSQYREAKNIQYF. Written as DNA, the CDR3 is TGTGCCAGTAGCCAATACAGGGAAGCCAAAAACATTCAGTACTTC.

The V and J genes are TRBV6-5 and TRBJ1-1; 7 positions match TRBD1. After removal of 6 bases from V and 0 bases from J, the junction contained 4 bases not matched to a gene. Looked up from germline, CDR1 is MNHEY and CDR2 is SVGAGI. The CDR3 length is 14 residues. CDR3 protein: CASRGQPMNTEAFF. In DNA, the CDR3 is TGTGCCAGCAGGGGACAGCCCATGAACACTGAAGCTTTCTTT.

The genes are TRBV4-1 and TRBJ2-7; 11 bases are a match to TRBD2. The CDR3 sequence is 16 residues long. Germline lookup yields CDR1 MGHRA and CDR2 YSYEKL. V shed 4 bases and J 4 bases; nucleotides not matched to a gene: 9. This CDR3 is CASSPIVSSGRYEQYF. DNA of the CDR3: TGCGCCAGCAGCCCCATTGTCTCTAGCGGGAGGTACGAGCAGTACTTC.

This CDR3 is CATSRDNGGSFSGNTIYF. The CDR3 DNA is TGTGCCACCAGCAGAGATAATGGGGGGTCCTTCTCTGGAAACACCATATATTTT. This chain uses TRBV15 with TRBJ1-3, with TRBD1 as a possible D gene (5 bases). The CDR3 spans 18 residues. Trimming removed 0 bases from V and 0 bases from J, with 15 bases in between. Germline-derived CDR1 and CDR2 are LNHNV and YYDKDF (reference sequence).

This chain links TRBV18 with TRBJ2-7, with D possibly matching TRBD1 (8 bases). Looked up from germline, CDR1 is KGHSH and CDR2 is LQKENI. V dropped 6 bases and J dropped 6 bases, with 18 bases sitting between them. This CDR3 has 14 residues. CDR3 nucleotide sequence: TGTGCCAGCTCCGGACAGGGATCGGGAGGCGAGCAGTACTTC. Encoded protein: CASSGQGSGGEQYF.

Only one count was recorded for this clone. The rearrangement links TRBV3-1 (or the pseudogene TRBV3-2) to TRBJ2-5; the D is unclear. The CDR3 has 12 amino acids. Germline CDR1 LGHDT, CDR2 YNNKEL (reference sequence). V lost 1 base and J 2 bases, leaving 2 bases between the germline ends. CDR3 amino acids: CASSQVQETQYF. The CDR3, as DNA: TGTGCCAGCAGCCAAGTACAAGAGACCCAGTACTTC.

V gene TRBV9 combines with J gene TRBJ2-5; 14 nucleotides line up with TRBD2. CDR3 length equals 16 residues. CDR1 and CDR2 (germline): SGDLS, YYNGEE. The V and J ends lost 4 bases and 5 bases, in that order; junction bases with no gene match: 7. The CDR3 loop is CASSLGTSGSWETQYF. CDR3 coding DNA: TGTGCCAGCAGCCTTGGGACTAGCGGGAGTTGGGAGACCCAGTACTTC.

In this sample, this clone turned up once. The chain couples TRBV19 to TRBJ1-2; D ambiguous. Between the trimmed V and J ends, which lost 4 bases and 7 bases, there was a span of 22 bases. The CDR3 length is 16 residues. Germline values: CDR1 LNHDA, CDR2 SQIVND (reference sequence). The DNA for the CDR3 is TGTGCCAGTAGTACTCTGATAACCCCGGGTCCGAGTGGCTACACCTTC. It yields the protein CASSTLITPGPSGYTF.

The DNA of the CDR3 is TGTGCCAGCAGTAAGAACCCGGGACTAGCATCAGATACGCAGTATTTT. Translating gives CASSKNPGLASDTQYF. This rearrangement joins TRBV6-4 to TRBJ2-3; 9 bases map to TRBD2. The CDR3 contains 16 residues. Germline V gene data show CDR1 as MRHNA and CDR2 as SNTAGT. The trim removed 5 bases at V and 4 bases at J, leaving 10 bases unmatched.

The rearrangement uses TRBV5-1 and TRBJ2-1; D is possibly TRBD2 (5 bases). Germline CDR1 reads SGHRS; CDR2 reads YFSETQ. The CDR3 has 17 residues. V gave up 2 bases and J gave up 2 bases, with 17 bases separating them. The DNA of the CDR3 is TGCGCCAGCAGCTTCCTATATAGTAGAGGGACCTACAATGAGCAGTTCTTC. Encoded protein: CASSFLYSRGTYNEQFF.

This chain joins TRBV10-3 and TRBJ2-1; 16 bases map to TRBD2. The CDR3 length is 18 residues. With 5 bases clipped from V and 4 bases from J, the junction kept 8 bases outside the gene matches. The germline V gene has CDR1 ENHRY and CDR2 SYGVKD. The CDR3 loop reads CAISLPGLAGGRYNEQFF. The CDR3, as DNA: TGTGCCATCAGTCTACCGGGACTAGCGGGAGGGCGGTACAATGAGCAGTTCTTC.

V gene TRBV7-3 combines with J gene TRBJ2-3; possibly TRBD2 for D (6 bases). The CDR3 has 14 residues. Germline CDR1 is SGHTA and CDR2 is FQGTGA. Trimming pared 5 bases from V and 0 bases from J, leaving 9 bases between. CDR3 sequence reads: CASSPGTSTDTQYF. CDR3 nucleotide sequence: TGTGCCAGCAGCCCTGGGACTAGCACAGATACGCAGTATTTT.

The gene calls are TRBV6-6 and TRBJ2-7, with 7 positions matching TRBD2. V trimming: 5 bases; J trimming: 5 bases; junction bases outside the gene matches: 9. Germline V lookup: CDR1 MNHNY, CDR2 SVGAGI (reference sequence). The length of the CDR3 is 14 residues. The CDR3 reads CASSRRGEGNEQYF. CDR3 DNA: TGTGCCAGCAGTCGCCGAGGGGAGGGCAACGAGCAGTACTTC.

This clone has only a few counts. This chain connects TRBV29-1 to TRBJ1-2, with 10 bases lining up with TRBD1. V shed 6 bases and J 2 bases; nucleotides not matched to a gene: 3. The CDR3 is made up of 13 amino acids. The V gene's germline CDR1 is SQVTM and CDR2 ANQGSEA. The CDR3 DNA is TGCAGCGTAACGGGACAGGGGAACTATGGCTACACCTTC. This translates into CSVTGQGNYGYTF.

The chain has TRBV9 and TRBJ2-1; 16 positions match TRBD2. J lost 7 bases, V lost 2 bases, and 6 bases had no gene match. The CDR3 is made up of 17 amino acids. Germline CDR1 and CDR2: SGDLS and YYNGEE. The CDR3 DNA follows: TGTGCCAGCAGCGTGGGGACTAGCGGGAGGGCCGAAAATGAGCAGTTCTTC. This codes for CASSVGTSGRAENEQFF. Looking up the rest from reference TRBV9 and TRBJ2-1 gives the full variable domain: DSGVTQTPKHLITATGQRVTLRCSPRSGDLSVYWYQQSLDQGLQFLIQYYNGEERAKGNILERFSAQQFPDLHSELNLSSLELGDSALYFCASSVGTSGRAENEQFFGPGTRLTVL.

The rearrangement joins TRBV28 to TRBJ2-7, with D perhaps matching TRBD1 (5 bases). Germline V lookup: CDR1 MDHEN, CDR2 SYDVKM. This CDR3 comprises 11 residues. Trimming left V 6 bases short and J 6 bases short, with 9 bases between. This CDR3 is CASSQGFEQYF. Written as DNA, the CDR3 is TGTGCCAGCAGCCAGGGATTCGAGCAGTACTTC.